This T cell receptor (beta chain) originates from a study of early stage breast cancer tumors. The data were produced by immunoSEQ multiplex PCR, yet TCRdb's version contains in-frame clones alone and is incomplete. This table holds about 50,000 clones, around three quarters found once. Study-wide points: Tumor and normal breast were distinguished via blood comparison in most of the 16 patients.

The CDR3 has 12 amino acids. Germline loops: CDR1 SNHLY, CDR2 FYNNEI. Trimming removed 7 bases at V and 8 bases at J, with 14 bases between. Note on this clone: Antigen specificity is unknown.

The chain links TRBV2 to TRBJ1-1; D is undetermined. The sample comprised blood. The receptor's source is a person aged 25 to 39 with breast cancer. The DNA of the CDR3 is TGTGCCAGCACCCCTGGGAACAAAGAAGCTTTCTTT. Translating gives CASTPGNKEAFF.